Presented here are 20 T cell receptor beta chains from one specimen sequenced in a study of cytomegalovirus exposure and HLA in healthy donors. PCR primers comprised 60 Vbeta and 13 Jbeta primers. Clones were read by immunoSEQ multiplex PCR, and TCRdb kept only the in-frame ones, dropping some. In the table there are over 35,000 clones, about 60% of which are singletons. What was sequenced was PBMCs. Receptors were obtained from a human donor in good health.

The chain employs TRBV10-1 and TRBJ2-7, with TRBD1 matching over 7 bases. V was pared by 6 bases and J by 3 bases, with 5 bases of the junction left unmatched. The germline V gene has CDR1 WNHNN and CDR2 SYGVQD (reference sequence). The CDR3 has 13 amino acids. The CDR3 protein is CASSPRQGYEQYF. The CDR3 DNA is TGCGCCAGCAGCCCCAGACAGGGCTACGAGCAGTACTTC.

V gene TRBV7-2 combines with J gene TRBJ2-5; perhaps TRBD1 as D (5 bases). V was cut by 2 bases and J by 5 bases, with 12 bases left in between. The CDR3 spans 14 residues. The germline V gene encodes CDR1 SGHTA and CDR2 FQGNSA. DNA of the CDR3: TGTGCCAGCAGCTTACTGACAGCTGGGGAGACCCAGTACTTC. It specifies CASSLLTAGETQYF. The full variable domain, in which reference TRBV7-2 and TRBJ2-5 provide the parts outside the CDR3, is GAGVSQSPSNKVTEKGKDVELRCDPISGHTALYWYRQSLGQGLEFLIYFQGNSAPDKSGLPSDRFSAERTGGSVSTLTIQRTQQEDSAVYLCASSLLTAGETQYFGPGTRLLVL.

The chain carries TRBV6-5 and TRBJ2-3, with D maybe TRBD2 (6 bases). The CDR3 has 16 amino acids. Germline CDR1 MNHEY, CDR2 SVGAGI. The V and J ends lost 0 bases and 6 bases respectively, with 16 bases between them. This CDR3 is CASSYSTLIGGDTQYF. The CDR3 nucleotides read TGTGCCAGCAGTTACTCGACGTTAATAGGAGGGGATACGCAGTATTTT.

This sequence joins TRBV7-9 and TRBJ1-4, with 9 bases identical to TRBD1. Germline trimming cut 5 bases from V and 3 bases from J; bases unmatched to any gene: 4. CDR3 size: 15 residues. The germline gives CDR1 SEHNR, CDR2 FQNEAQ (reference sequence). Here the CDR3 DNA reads TGTGCCAGCAGCGAGGGACAGGGATCTAATGAAAAACTGTTTTTT. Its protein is CASSEGQGSNEKLFF.

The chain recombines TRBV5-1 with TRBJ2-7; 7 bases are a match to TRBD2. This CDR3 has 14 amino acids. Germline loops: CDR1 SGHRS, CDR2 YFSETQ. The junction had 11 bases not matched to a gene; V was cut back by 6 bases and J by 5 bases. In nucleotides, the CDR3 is TGCGCCAGCACCCTCCGGCGGGGGAACCACGAGCAGTACTTC. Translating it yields CASTLRRGNHEQYF. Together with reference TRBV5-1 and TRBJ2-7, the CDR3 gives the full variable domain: KAGVTQTPRYLIKTRGQQVTLSCSPISGHRSVSWYQQTPGQGLQFLFEYFSETQRNKGNFPGRFSGRQFSNSRSEMNVSTLELGDSALYLCASTLRRGNHEQYFGPGTRLTVT.

CDR3 in amino acids: CAWSLLAGGYNEQFF. Written as DNA, the CDR3 is TGTGCCTGGAGCTTACTGGCGGGGGGGTACAATGAGCAGTTCTTC. V is TRBV30 and J is TRBJ2-1; 9 nucleotides match TRBD2. This CDR3 is built from 15 residues. In germline, CDR1 is GTSNPN, CDR2 SVGIG (reference sequence). Trimming took 3 bases from V and 4 from J; bases not matched to a gene: 7.

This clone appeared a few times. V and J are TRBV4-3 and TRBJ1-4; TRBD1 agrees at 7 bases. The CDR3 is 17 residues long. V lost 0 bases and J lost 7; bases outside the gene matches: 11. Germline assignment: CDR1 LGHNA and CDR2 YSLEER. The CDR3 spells CASSQDPPDRDGEKLFF. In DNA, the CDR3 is TGCGCCAGCAGCCAAGATCCGCCAGACAGGGACGGTGAAAAACTGTTTTTT.

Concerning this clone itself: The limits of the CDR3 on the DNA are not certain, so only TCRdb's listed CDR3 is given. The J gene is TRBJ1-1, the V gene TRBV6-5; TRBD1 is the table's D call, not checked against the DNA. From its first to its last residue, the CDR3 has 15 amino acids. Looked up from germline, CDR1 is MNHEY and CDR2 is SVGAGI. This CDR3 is CASSSSGQGARGAFF.

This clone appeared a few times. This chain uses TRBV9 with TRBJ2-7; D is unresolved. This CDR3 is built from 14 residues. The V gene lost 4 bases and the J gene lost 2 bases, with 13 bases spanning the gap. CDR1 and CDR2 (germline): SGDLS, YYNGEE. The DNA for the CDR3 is TGTGCCAGCAGCCCCCGGGTAGCTCCCTACGAGCAGTACTTC. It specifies CASSPRVAPYEQYF.

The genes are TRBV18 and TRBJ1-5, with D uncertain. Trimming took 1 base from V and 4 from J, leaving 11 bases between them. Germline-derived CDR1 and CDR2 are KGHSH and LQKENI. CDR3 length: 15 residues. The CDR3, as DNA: TGTGCCAGCTCACCACAGGCGAGCGGGAATCAGCCCCAGCATTTT. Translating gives CASSPQASGNQPQHF.

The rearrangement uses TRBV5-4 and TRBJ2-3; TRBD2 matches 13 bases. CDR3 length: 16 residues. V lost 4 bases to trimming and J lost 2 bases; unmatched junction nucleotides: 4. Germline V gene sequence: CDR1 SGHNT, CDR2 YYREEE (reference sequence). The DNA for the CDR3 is TGTGCCAGCAGCCGAGGACTAGCGGGGGCCACAGATACGCAGTATTTT. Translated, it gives CASSRGLAGATDTQYF.

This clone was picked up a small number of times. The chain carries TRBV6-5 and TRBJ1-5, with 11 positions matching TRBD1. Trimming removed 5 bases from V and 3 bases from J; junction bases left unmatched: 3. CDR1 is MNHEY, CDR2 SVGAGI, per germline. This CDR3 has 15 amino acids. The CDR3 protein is CASSRDRGNNQPQHF. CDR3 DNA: TGTGCCAGCAGTAGGGACAGGGGGAACAATCAGCCCCAGCATTTT.

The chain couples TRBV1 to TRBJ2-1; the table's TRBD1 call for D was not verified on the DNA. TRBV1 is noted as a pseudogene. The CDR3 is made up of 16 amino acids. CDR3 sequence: CTSSQGTGGIYNEQFF. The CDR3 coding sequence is TGCACCAGCAGCCAAGGAACAGGGGGCATCTACAATGAGCAGTTCTTC.

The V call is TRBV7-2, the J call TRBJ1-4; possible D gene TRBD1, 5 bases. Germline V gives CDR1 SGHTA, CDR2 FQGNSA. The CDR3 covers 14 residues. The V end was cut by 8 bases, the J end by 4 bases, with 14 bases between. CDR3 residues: CASRMGGNNEKLFF. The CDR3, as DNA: TGTGCCAGCCGGATGGGGGGAAATAATGAAAAACTGTTTTTT.

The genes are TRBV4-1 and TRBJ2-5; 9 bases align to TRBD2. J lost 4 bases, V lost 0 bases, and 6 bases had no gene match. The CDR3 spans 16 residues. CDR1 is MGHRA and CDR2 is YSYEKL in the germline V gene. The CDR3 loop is CASSQDAAGGAETQYF. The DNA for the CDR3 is TGCGCCAGCAGCCAAGATGCAGCGGGGGGCGCAGAGACCCAGTACTTC.

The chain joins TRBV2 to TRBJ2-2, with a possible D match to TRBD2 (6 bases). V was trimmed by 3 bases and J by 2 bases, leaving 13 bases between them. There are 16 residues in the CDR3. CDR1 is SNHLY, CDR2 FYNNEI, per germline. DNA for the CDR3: TGTGCCAGCAGTGATGTGTTAGCGGATAACACCGGGGAGCTGTTTTTT. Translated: CASSDVLADNTGELFF.

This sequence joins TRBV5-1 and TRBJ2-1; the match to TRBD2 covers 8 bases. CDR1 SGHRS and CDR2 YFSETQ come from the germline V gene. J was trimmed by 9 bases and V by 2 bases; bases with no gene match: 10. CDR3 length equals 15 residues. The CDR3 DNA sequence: TGCGCCAGCAGCTTCCCGGGGGGGTATACAGGTGAGCAGTTCTTC. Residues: CASSFPGGYTGEQFF.

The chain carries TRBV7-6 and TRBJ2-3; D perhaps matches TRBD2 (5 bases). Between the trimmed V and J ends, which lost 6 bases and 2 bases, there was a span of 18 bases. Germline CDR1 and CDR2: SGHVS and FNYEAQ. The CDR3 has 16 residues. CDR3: CASSPLPAGLTDTQYF. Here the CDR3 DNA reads TGTGCCAGCAGTCCGCTCCCGGCGGGCCTCACAGATACGCAGTATTTT.

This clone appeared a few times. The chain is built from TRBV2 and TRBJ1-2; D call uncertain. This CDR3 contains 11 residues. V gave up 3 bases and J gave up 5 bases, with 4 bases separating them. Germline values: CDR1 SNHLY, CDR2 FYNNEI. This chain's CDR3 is CASSDPYGYTF. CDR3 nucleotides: TGTGCCAGCAGTGATCCATATGGCTACACCTTC.

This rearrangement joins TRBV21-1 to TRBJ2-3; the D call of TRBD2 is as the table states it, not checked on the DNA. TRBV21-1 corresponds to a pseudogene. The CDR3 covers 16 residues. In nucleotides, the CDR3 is TGTGCCAGCAGCTCCGGACTAGCGGGGGGGCCGGATACGCAGTATTTT. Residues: CASSSGLAGGPDTQYF.